Listed here is a single T cell receptor beta chain. This record belongs to a study of blood T cells in healthy people across ages. The CDR3 has 16 amino acids. Germline CDR1 is SNHLY and CDR2 is FYNNEI. With V trimmed by 6 bases and J by 0 bases, 7 bases remained unmatched. Alongside a J-beta primer mix, a sample-barcoded 5' primer served in a second PCR lasting 7 to 11 cycles. TCRdb fed the 5' RACE reads into MiXCR, producing one record per CDR3 protein. The table has approximately 1,000,000 distinct CDR3 sequences, 40% to 45% seen once; the top ten hold 18%. Sequencing was carried out using blood. The source is a woman in her sixties in good health. This chain connects TRBV2 to TRBJ2-7, with 11 bases fitting TRBD2. The CDR3 sequence: CASSQSSGRISYEQYF. For the CDR3, the DNA is TGTGCCAGCAGCCAGTCTAGCGGGAGGATCTCCTACGAGCAGTACTTC.